The clone carrying this TCR beta chain was picked up many times. The antigen remains undetermined. This record comes from a study of identical twins. Unique molecular identifiers were present on cDNA, and template switching added a universal primer site. Each CDR3 protein is one row after TCRdb ran MiXCR on the 5' RACE reads. The data hold about 690,000 distinct CDR3 sequences, with around 6% observed a single time. Study-level results: Cord blood beta clonotypes that were abundant carried fewer insertions, and memory repertoires showed no such trend. The degree of excess twin sharing was weaker in beta out-of-frame sequences.

The donors were all healthy and Caucasian. V was clipped by 5 bases and J by 0 bases, with 17 bases between them. This CDR3 is built from 16 residues. Germline-derived CDR1 and CDR2 are SQVTM and ANQGSEA. The receptor was derived from a man between 18 and 29 years old in good health. The rearrangement joins TRBV29-1 to TRBJ2-1; TRBD2 is a possible D gene (6 bases). Sequenced input: naive T cells sorted from blood. In DNA form, the CDR3 reads TGCAGCGTTCCTTTCGGGACTCCGAGCTCCTACAATGAGCAGTTCTTC. It is translated as CSVPFGTPSSYNEQFF.